The 29 T cell receptor beta chains reported below all come from one sample, sequenced in a study of T cell repertoires in aging, cancer and after chemotherapy. The template was genomic DNA from peripheral blood, not RNA. TRB rearrangements spanning V, D and J were amplified using mixed TRB-A/B primers. MiXCR was run by TCRdb on the multiplex PCR reads, yielding one entry per CDR3 protein. The sample holds over 2,000 distinct CDR3 sequences; less than 25% are singletons and the top ten take around 32%. Sequencing used blood. These receptors were collected from a human donor with a solid tumor.

By share of the sample, this clonotype is medium-sized. V is TRBV12-3 or TRBV12-4 and J is TRBJ2-2; 10 bases fit TRBD1. The V gene end was trimmed by 6 bases and the J gene end by 5 bases; junction bases not matched to a gene: 9. This CDR3 spans 16 amino acids. The CDR3 bases are TGTGCCAGCAGCTCCGACAGGGGGCGTGGAACCGGGGAGCTGTTTTTT. Protein: CASSSDRGRGTGELFF.

The V gene is TRBV7-9, the J gene TRBJ2-4; weak D call: TRBD2 (5 bases). This CDR3 is built from 17 residues. The germline V gene encodes CDR1 SEHNR and CDR2 FQNEAQ (reference sequence). Trimming took 4 bases from V and 1 from J, leaving 17 bases between them. The CDR3 spells CASSSPGPRGAKNIQYF. The CDR3 nucleotides are TGTGCCAGCAGCTCCCCCGGGCCAAGAGGGGCCAAAAACATTCAGTACTTC.

This clonotype was recorded a few times. The chain links TRBV12-3 or TRBV12-4 to TRBJ2-2; 10 nucleotides agree with TRBD1. This CDR3 has 14 amino acids. Trimming removed 3 bases from V and 6 bases from J; junction bases left unmatched: 1. CDR3 DNA sequence: TGTGCCAGCAGTTTCGGACAGGGGGCCGGGGAGCTGTTTTTT. Translation gives CASSFGQGAGELFF.

Concerning this clonotype: One base away lies a much larger clone, so this may be a sequencing read error. The chain carries TRBV6-5 and TRBJ2-1, with a weak D call TRBD1 (8 bases). CDR3 length: 13 amino acids. V lost 9 bases and J 10 bases, leaving 19 bases between the germline ends. Germline V gene data show CDR1 as MNHEY and CDR2 as SVGAGI. The CDR3 DNA sequence: TGTGCCAGTACAGGGGGGGGCATCTGGGAGCAGTTCTTC. Protein sequence: CASTGGGIWEQFF.

Within the sample, this clonotype is medium-sized. The V and J genes are TRBV5-6 and TRBJ1-5, with D possibly TRBD1 on 5 matching bases. CDR3 size: 15 residues. Germline CDR1 reads SGHDT; CDR2 reads YYEEEE. With 4 bases removed from V and 4 bases from J, the gap between germline ends came to 15 bases. The DNA of the CDR3 is TGTGCCAGCAGCCGCGTGGGGGGACCAAATCAGCCCCAGCATTTT. It translates to CASSRVGGPNQPQHF. Together with reference TRBV5-6 and TRBJ1-5, the CDR3 gives the full variable domain: DAGVTQSPTHLIKTRGQQVTLRCSPKSGHDTVSWYQQALGQGPQFIFQYYEEEERQRGNFPDRFSGHQFPNYSSELNVNALLLGDSALYLCASSRVGGPNQPQHFGDGTRLSIL.

This clonotype occurred a few times. The chain combines TRBV27 with TRBJ2-3; D possibly corresponds to TRBD2 (6 bases). Germline-derived CDR1 and CDR2 are MNHEY and SMNVEV (reference sequence). Trimming pared 5 bases from V and 1 base from J, leaving 16 bases between. The CDR3 consists of 16 residues. DNA of the CDR3: TGTGCCAGCAGTGACAGAGCCGGCGGGGGCACAGATACGCAGTATTTT. It codes for CASSDRAGGGTDTQYF.

The gene calls are TRBV20-1 and TRBJ2-1; a weak D match, TRBD2 (6 bases). Trimming cost V 5 bases and J 7 bases, with 18 bases left between them. The length of the CDR3 is 14 residues. In germline, CDR1 is DFQATT, CDR2 SNEGSKA (reference sequence). This CDR3 reads CSAPIGGRWNEQFF. The CDR3 bases are TGCAGTGCTCCTATCGGGGGACGGTGGAATGAGCAGTTCTTC.

By frequency in the sample, this clonotype is medium-sized (0.01 to 0.1%). The CDR3 nucleotides are TGTGCCAGTAGTCCCCCGGGACAGATGACCGGGGAGCTGTTTTTT. It yields the protein CASSPPGQMTGELFF. This rearrangement joins TRBV19 to TRBJ2-2, with 7 nucleotides matching TRBD1. V lost 5 bases and J lost 5; bases outside the gene matches: 8. Germline V lookup: CDR1 LNHDA, CDR2 SQIVND (reference sequence). The length of the CDR3 is 15 residues.

This clonotype was seen only a few times. The CDR3 nucleotides read TGTGCCAGCTCACTGGGGGTAGCGAACACTGAAGCTTTCTTT. Translating gives CASSLGVANTEAFF. V is TRBV18 and J is TRBJ1-1; tentative D call: TRBD1 (5 bases). This CDR3 spans 14 amino acids. CDR1 and CDR2 from the germline V gene are KGHSH and LQKENI. V was pared by 4 bases and J by 1 base, with 10 bases between. Looking up the rest from reference TRBV18 and TRBJ1-1 gives the full variable domain: NAGVMQNPRHLVRRRGQEARLRCSPMKGHSHVYWYRQLPEEGLKFMVYLQKENIIDESGMPKERFSAEFPKEGPSILRIQQVVRGDSAAYFCASSLGVANTEAFFGQGTRLTVV.

This clonotype is judged medium-sized. The chain combines TRBV5-6 with TRBJ1-2, with D possibly matching TRBD1 (5 bases). The CDR3 extends over 16 amino acids. CDR1 is SGHDT and CDR2 is YYEEEE in the germline V gene. V shed 2 bases and J shed 4 bases, with 18 bases lying between them. DNA of the CDR3: TGTGCCAGCAGCTTTCGGGGGTCTCCGGTCGGCTATGGCTACACCTTC. Its protein product is CASSFRGSPVGYGYTF. Complete variable domain (other parts from reference TRBV5-6 and TRBJ1-2): DAGVTQSPTHLIKTRGQQVTLRCSPKSGHDTVSWYQQALGQGPQFIFQYYEEEERQRGNFPDRFSGHQFPNYSSELNVNALLLGDSALYLCASSFRGSPVGYGYTFGSGTRLTVV.

This clonotype is categorized as medium-sized (0.01 to 0.1%). The chain employs TRBV6-1 and TRBJ2-7; D call uncertain. V shed 1 base and J shed 1 base, with 11 bases lying between them. The CDR3 has 15 residues. Germline V gives CDR1 MNHNS, CDR2 SASEGT. In DNA form, the CDR3 reads TGTGCCAGCAGTGAAGGGGCAGAGCAGTCCTACGAGCAGTACTTC. Residues: CASSEGAEQSYEQYF.

The rearrangement joins TRBV20-1 to TRBJ1-6; D uncertain. Germline loops: CDR1 DFQATT, CDR2 SNEGSKA (reference sequence). Between the trimmed V and J ends, which lost 7 bases and 9 bases, there was a span of 16 bases. The length of the CDR3 is 13 residues. In DNA form, the CDR3 reads TGCAGTGGCCTAGCGGCCTCGGGTTCACCCCTCCACTTT. Translation gives CSGLAASGSPLHF.

By share, this clonotype ranks as medium-sized. The chain is built from TRBV19 and TRBJ1-3; weak D call: TRBD1 (5 bases). The CDR3 is 16 amino acids. V was cut by 4 bases and J by 0 bases, with 13 bases left in between. Germline V gene sequence: CDR1 LNHDA, CDR2 SQIVND (reference sequence). CDR3 DNA: TGTGCCAGTAGTACCCGGGACCGCCTCTCTGGAAACACCATATATTTT. Translated, it gives CASSTRDRLSGNTIYF.

The V call is TRBV15, the J call TRBJ2-3; tentative D call: TRBD2 (6 bases). Trimming removed 1 base at V and 7 bases at J, with 18 bases between. Looked up from germline, CDR1 is LNHNV and CDR2 is YYDKDF (reference sequence). This CDR3 is built from 16 residues. CDR3 sequence reads: CATSRAWGDPSYTQYF. As DNA, the CDR3 is TGTGCCACCAGCAGAGCTTGGGGGGACCCCTCATATACGCAGTATTTT.

This clonotype is deemed medium-sized. The chain uses TRBV19 and TRBJ2-3; TRBD1 or TRBD2 may be the D gene (5 bases each). Germline V gene lookup returns CDR1 LNHDA and CDR2 SQIVND (reference sequence). The CDR3 contains 14 residues. The ends were cut back, 7 bases at V and 2 bases at J, with 13 bases in the middle. CDR3: CASTPGPPTDTQYF. CDR3 nucleotides: TGTGCCAGTACCCCGGGGCCACCCACAGATACGCAGTATTTT.

In its sample, this clonotype ranks as medium-sized (0.01 to 0.1%). The rearrangement joins TRBV6-1 to TRBJ1-1; D is uncertain. V lost 3 bases and J lost 1, with 9 bases in between. The CDR3 covers 14 residues. Germline V gene lookup returns CDR1 MNHNS and CDR2 SASEGT. CDR3 in DNA: TGTGCCAGCAGTGATTCAGGAGGGAACACTGAAGCTTTCTTT. It codes for CASSDSGGNTEAFF.

This clonotype is medium-sized (0.01 to 0.1%). The chain couples TRBV11-1 to TRBJ2-3, with TRBD2 matching over 7 bases. The CDR3 is made up of 18 amino acids. The V gene end was trimmed by 4 bases and the J gene end by 2 bases; junction bases not matched to a gene: 15. Germline lookup yields CDR1 SGHAT and CDR2 FQDESV (reference sequence). The CDR3 is CASSSGGLRGEYTDTQYF. CDR3 DNA sequence: TGTGCCAGCAGCTCCGGCGGGCTTCGGGGGGAATACACAGATACGCAGTATTTT.

The gene calls are TRBV4-3 and TRBJ2-7; possibly TRBD1 or TRBD2 for D (5 bases each). CDR3 size: 13 residues. CDR1 is LGHNA and CDR2 is YSLEER in the germline V gene. Between the trimmed V and J ends, which lost 0 bases and 3 bases, there was a span of 6 bases. CDR3 DNA sequence: TGCGCCAGCAGCCAAGAGGGACGCTACGAGCAGTACTTC. Its translation is CASSQEGRYEQYF.

This clonotype qualifies as large. The chain is built from TRBV19 and TRBJ2-2, with D perhaps matching TRBD1 (5 bases). This CDR3 comprises 12 residues. V shed 9 bases and J shed 4 bases, with 9 bases lying between them. Germline V gives CDR1 LNHDA, CDR2 SQIVND (reference sequence). CDR3 coding DNA: TGTGCCAGCGACGACAGCACCGGGGAGCTGTTTTTT. Translated: CASDDSTGELFF.

This clonotype is classed as medium-sized. This chain connects TRBV5-4 to TRBJ2-2; D gene unclear. Germline V gives CDR1 SGHNT, CDR2 YYREEE (reference sequence). Trimming took off 2 bases at V and 2 bases at J, with 7 bases between the two ends. The CDR3 has 14 amino acids. The CDR3 loop is CASSLGRNTGELFF. CDR3 DNA: TGTGCCAGCAGCTTAGGCAGAAACACCGGGGAGCTGTTTTTT.

This clonotype is judged medium-sized. The CDR3 bases are TGTGCCAGCAGCCTACCGGGGGGATCCTACAATGAGCAGTTCTTC. Translated: CASSLPGGSYNEQFF. The chain has TRBV6-6 and TRBJ2-1; 7 positions match TRBD2. The germline gives CDR1 MNHNY, CDR2 SVGAGI (reference sequence). This CDR3 comprises 15 residues. V shed 6 bases, J shed 1 base, and the junction held 6 bases outside the gene matches.

This clonotype is classed as large. The chain couples TRBV27 to TRBJ2-3; D is unclear. The CDR3 has 14 amino acids. Germline V gene sequence: CDR1 MNHEY, CDR2 SMNVEV (reference sequence). Trimming shortened V by 6 bases and J by 1 base, and 11 bases separated the two germline ends. CDR3 DNA: TGTGCCAGCAGCTGGCAGGCCCGCACAGATACGCAGTATTTT. Its protein product is CASSWQARTDTQYF.

By share of the sample, this clonotype is medium-sized. V gene TRBV12-3 or TRBV12-4 combines with J gene TRBJ1-2; 8 bases line up with TRBD1. The length of the CDR3 is 13 residues. V lost 6 bases, J lost 8 bases, and 8 bases stayed unmatched. As DNA, the CDR3 is TGTGCCAGCAGCACAGGGGGGGTATACGGCTACACCTTC. Translated, it gives CASSTGGVYGYTF.

Notes on this clonotype: Just one base apart from a much larger clone, this may be a read error. The chain couples TRBV12-3 or TRBV12-4 to TRBJ2-2; a weak D match, TRBD2 (6 bases). CDR3 size: 15 residues. Trimming stripped 6 bases from V and 3 bases from J, with 14 bases between. CDR3 in amino acids: CASRLNGTYTGELFF. The CDR3, as DNA: TGTGCCAGCAGACTAAACGGGACTTACACCGGGGAGCTGTTTTTT.

The J gene is TRBJ2-5, the V gene TRBV5-1; TRBD2 is a possible D gene (6 bases). Trimming removed 3 bases at V and 2 bases at J, with 14 bases between. Germline values: CDR1 SGHRS, CDR2 YFSETQ. The CDR3 is 15 amino acids. CDR3 sequence: CASSSLGTPQETQYF. CDR3 DNA sequence: TGCGCCAGCAGCTCCCTCGGGACTCCACAAGAGACCCAGTACTTC.

This clonotype is classed as medium-sized (0.01 to 0.1%). The chain joins TRBV10-3 to TRBJ2-5, with D perhaps given as TRBD1 or TRBD2 (5 bases each). Germline V CDR1 and CDR2: ENHRY, SYGVKD. The CDR3 contains 12 residues. Trimming pared 9 bases from V and 9 bases from J, leaving 17 bases between. DNA for the CDR3: TGTGCCATTGGGACCCCCCGGAAGGCCCAGTACTTC. Residues: CAIGTPRKAQYF.

This clonotype showed up just a few times. The gene calls are TRBV20-1 and TRBJ1-5, with D unresolved. This CDR3 is 15 amino acids long. Trimming left V 6 bases short and J 0 bases short, with 15 bases between. CDR1 and CDR2 from the germline V gene are DFQATT and SNEGSKA (reference sequence). This CDR3 reads CSALGQSNSNQPQHF. DNA of the CDR3: TGCAGTGCACTAGGGCAGTCAAATAGCAATCAGCCCCAGCATTTT.

This clonotype ranks as medium-sized (0.01 to 0.1%). V is TRBV30 and J is TRBJ1-6; unclear D gene. The V end was cut by 4 bases, the J end by 1 base, with 5 bases between. CDR3 length: 13 residues. The germline CDR1 and CDR2 sequences are GTSNPN and SVGIG (reference sequence). The CDR3 coding sequence is TGTGCCTGGACCGAGTCCTATAATTCACCCCTCCACTTT. Its translation is CAWTESYNSPLHF.

This clonotype is large. The rearrangement links TRBV29-1 to TRBJ2-3; D is unresolved. CDR1 and CDR2 from the germline V gene are SQVTM and ANQGSEA. V was pared by 4 bases and J by 1 base, with 6 bases between. This CDR3 is 12 amino acids long. DNA for the CDR3: TGCAGCGTTGGTACGGGCACAGATACGCAGTATTTT. Encoded protein: CSVGTGTDTQYF.